What follows are 2 T cell receptor beta chains derived from one specimen sequenced in a study of T cell responses to AZD1222 COVID-19 vaccine. The method was immunoSEQ multiplex PCR; TCRdb's version includes in-frame clones alone and lacks a portion of them. The sample lists 100,000 or so clones, roughly 85% occurring once. The sample in question was peripheral blood, obtained 28 days after the second AZD1222 dose. The receptor source for this set is an adult who received the AZD1222 COVID-19 vaccine.

This chain links TRBV5-1 with TRBJ2-4; no definite D call. Trimming left V 0 bases short and J 0 bases short, with 7 bases between. CDR1 is SGHRS and CDR2 is YFSETQ in the germline V gene. The CDR3 has 15 residues. The CDR3 region has the DNA TGCGCCAGCAGCTTGGCGGCACTAGCCAAAAACATTCAGTACTTC. Translating gives CASSLAALAKNIQYF.

The chain carries TRBV28 and TRBJ1-3, with a possible D match to TRBD1 (6 bases). Germline V gene sequence: CDR1 MDHEN, CDR2 SYDVKM. The CDR3 has 14 amino acids. The V gene lost 3 bases and the J gene lost 4 bases, with 10 bases spanning the gap. The CDR3 spells CASSFWTVGNTIYF. The CDR3 region has the DNA TGTGCCAGCAGTTTCTGGACAGTGGGAAACACCATATATTTT.